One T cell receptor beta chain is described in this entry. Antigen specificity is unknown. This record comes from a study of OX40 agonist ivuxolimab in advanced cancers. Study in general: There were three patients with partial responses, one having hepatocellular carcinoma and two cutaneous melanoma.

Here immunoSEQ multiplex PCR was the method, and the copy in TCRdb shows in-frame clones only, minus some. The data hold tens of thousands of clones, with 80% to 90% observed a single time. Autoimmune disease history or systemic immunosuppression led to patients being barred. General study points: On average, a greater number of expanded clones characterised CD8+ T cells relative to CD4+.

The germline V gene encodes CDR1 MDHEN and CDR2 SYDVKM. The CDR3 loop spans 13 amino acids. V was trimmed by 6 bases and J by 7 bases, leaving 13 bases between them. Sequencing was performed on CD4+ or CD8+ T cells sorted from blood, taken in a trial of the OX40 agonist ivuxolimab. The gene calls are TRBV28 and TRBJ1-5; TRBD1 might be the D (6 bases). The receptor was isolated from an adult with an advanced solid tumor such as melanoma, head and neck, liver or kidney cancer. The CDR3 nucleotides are TGTGCCAGCAGCTTCAGGGGAGAACAGCCCCAGCATTTT. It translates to CASSFRGEQPQHF.